A single sample gave rise to the 17 T cell receptor beta chains below, sequenced in a study of blood T cell repertoires in COVID-19 (TCRdb year 2020). The library was generated by the immunoSEQ multiplex PCR assay. TCRdb carries this immuneACCESS record with in-frame sequences only. Its versions omit some clonotypes, under half of them owing to an unresolved V gene in the studies checked, with the rest unexplained. This sample lists about 140,000 clones; approximately 80% were detected once. The top ten clones comprise about 8% of the sample. Sample: peripheral blood. The receptor set was obtained from a woman in her sixties with active or convalescent COVID-19.

This clone came up a few times. The J gene is TRBJ2-2, the V gene TRBV5-1, with 8 bases aligning to TRBD2. The germline CDR1 and CDR2 sequences are SGHRS and YFSETQ. The CDR3 extends over 16 amino acids. The J segment lost 3 bases and the V segment lost 0 bases, leaving 4 bases of the junction unmatched. Here the CDR3 reads CASSLGLAGYTGELFF. The CDR3 DNA follows: TGCGCCAGCAGCTTGGGGCTAGCGGGTTACACCGGGGAGCTGTTTTTT.

This clone has only a few counts. This chain links TRBV9 with TRBJ2-1; D not resolved. The CDR3 contains 14 residues. The germline CDR1 and CDR2 sequences are SGDLS and YYNGEE. Trimming pared 1 base from V and 0 bases from J, leaving 5 bases between. The CDR3 DNA follows: TGTGCCAGCAGCGTAATCAGCTCCTACAATGAGCAGTTCTTC. This sequence encodes CASSVISSYNEQFF.

This chain connects TRBV19 to TRBJ1-2; D remains unclear. Germline V gene lookup returns CDR1 LNHDA and CDR2 SQIVND (reference sequence). The germline V and J ends were trimmed by 1 base and 2 bases, with 5 bases remaining between them. The CDR3 spans 13 residues. In DNA, the CDR3 is TGTGCCAGTAGTATAGGCGCGAACTATGGCTACACCTTC. Translation: CASSIGANYGYTF.

The chain joins TRBV19 to TRBJ2-5; TRBD1 might be the D (5 bases). Between the trimmed V and J ends, which lost 3 bases and 2 bases, there was a span of 10 bases. CDR1 and CDR2 (germline): LNHDA, SQIVND (reference sequence). The length of the CDR3 is 14 residues. The CDR3 loop is CASSIIGDQETQYF. In DNA form, the CDR3 reads TGTGCCAGTAGTATCATAGGGGATCAAGAGACCCAGTACTTC.

This rearrangement joins TRBV7-9 to TRBJ1-1, with TRBD1 matching 12 bases. After removal of 5 bases from V and 3 bases from J, the junction contained 7 bases not matched to a gene. The V gene's germline CDR1 is SEHNR and CDR2 FQNEAQ (reference sequence). CDR3 length: 16 amino acids. Here the CDR3 reads CASSAGTGGYDTEAFF. In DNA, the CDR3 is TGTGCCAGCAGCGCCGGGACAGGGGGCTATGACACTGAAGCTTTCTTT.

The chain recombines TRBV10-3 with TRBJ2-7, with D tentatively TRBD1 (6 bases). The CDR3 spans 15 residues. CDR1 and CDR2 (germline): ENHRY, SYGVKD. Deletions cut 0 bases from V and 3 bases from J, with 12 bases between. For the CDR3, the DNA is TGTGCCATCAGTGAGTCGACAGGACTTAACTACGAGCAGTACTTC. Its protein is CAISESTGLNYEQYF.

This clone was counted between two and nine times. The CDR3 bases are TGTGCCACCAGCAGAGATGTTTCGTCCTATAATTCACCCCTCCACTTT. This gives the protein CATSRDVSSYNSPLHF. The V gene is TRBV15, the J gene TRBJ1-6; the D is unclear. The CDR3 covers 16 residues. V lost 0 bases and J lost 1, with 7 bases in between. Germline V gives CDR1 LNHNV, CDR2 YYDKDF (reference sequence).

The chain has TRBV28 and TRBJ1-1; TRBD1 matches 7 bases. This CDR3 contains 14 residues. The trim removed 5 bases at V and 4 bases at J, leaving 7 bases unmatched. The germline V gene encodes CDR1 MDHEN and CDR2 SYDVKM. The DNA for the CDR3 is TGTGCCAGCAGTCGCCCGACAGGGCCCACTGAAGCTTTCTTT. Its protein product is CASSRPTGPTEAFF.

The chain uses TRBV9 and TRBJ2-7, with 8 bases that match TRBD1. Germline CDR1 is SGDLS and CDR2 is YYNGEE. V gave up 3 bases and J gave up 2 bases; unmatched junction bases: 10. The CDR3 sequence is 16 residues long. For the CDR3, the DNA is TGTGCCAGCAGCGCCACTCAGCGGACAGGGACCTACGAGCAGTACTTC. This gives the protein CASSATQRTGTYEQYF.

The chain couples TRBV2 to TRBJ1-2, with D maybe TRBD1 (6 bases). This CDR3 spans 16 amino acids. Germline CDR1 is SNHLY and CDR2 is FYNNEI. V was clipped by 8 bases and J by 2 bases, with 21 bases between them. The CDR3 here is CASLLTYGGRNYGYTF. CDR3 nucleotide sequence: TGTGCCAGCCTTCTGACATATGGGGGCAGAAACTATGGCTACACCTTC.

The gene calls are TRBV19 and TRBJ2-5, with 15 bases that match TRBD2. CDR1 is LNHDA, CDR2 SQIVND, per germline (reference sequence). The ends lost 2 bases at V and 5 bases at J; junction bases unmatched: 9. This CDR3 has 18 residues. The CDR3 reads CASSIRGLAGGHGETQYF. CDR3 DNA: TGTGCCAGTAGTATACGCGGACTAGCGGGGGGGCACGGGGAGACCCAGTACTTC.

This sequence joins TRBV6-2 or TRBV6-3 and TRBJ2-1; 7 nucleotides align to TRBD2. Germline values: CDR1 MNHEY, CDR2 SVGEGT. This CDR3 is built from 18 residues. The J segment lost 3 bases and the V segment lost 4 bases, leaving 15 bases of the junction unmatched. Here the CDR3 reads CASSSGGTTTQIYNEQFF. For the CDR3, the DNA is TGTGCCAGCAGTTCGGGGGGAACCACAACCCAAATCTACAATGAGCAGTTCTTC.

A remark on this clone: The identical CDR3 is also encoded by other nucleotide sequences in the sample. This chain uses TRBV2 with TRBJ1-1, with 8 bases lining up with TRBD1. CDR3 length: 13 residues. CDR1 and CDR2 (germline): SNHLY, FYNNEI. V lost 6 bases to trimming and J lost 3 bases; unmatched junction nucleotides: 3. CDR3 in DNA: TGTGCCAGCAGCGACAGGGGTTACACTGAAGCTTTCTTT. Translation: CASSDRGYTEAFF. The complete variable domain, with remaining parts taken from reference TRBV2 and TRBJ1-1, reads EPEVTQTPSHQVTQMGQEVILRCVPISNHLYFYWYRQILGQKVEFLVSFYNNEISEKSEIFDDQFSVERPDGSNFTLKIRSTKLEDSAMYFCASSDRGYTEAFFGQGTRLTVV.

The chain is built from TRBV28 and TRBJ1-5, with TRBD1 identical over 7 bases. The germline CDR1 and CDR2 sequences are MDHEN and SYDVKM. The CDR3 loop spans 17 amino acids. Trimming removed 4 bases from V and 3 bases from J; junction bases left unmatched: 12. CDR3 amino acids: CASSSSHRTGDNQPQHF. In DNA form, the CDR3 reads TGTGCCAGCAGTTCCTCACATAGGACAGGTGACAATCAGCCCCAGCATTTT.

The genes are TRBV6-4 and TRBJ1-6, with TRBD1 as a possible D gene (5 bases). CDR1 and CDR2 (germline): MRHNA, SNTAGT. The CDR3 has 15 amino acids. The V and J ends lost 0 bases and 4 bases respectively, with 7 bases between them. CDR3 coding DNA: TGTGCCAGCAGTGACTCGGCAGGGTATAATTCACCCCTCCACTTT. Residues: CASSDSAGYNSPLHF.

The chain joins TRBV20-1 to TRBJ1-2, with D maybe TRBD1 (6 bases). Germline loops: CDR1 DFQATT, CDR2 SNEGSKA (reference sequence). V was cut by 6 bases and J by 4 bases, with 9 bases left in between. There are 11 residues in the CDR3. In DNA, the CDR3 is TGCAGTGCAAGACAGGTCTATGGCTACACCTTC. Translation gives CSARQVYGYTF.

The gene calls are TRBV9 and TRBJ1-3; D unclear. This CDR3 is 14 amino acids long. The germline V and J ends were trimmed by 0 bases and 0 bases, with 4 bases remaining between them. Germline V lookup: CDR1 SGDLS, CDR2 YYNGEE. This chain's CDR3 is CASSVVSSGNTIYF. The CDR3 region has the DNA TGTGCCAGCAGCGTAGTGAGCTCTGGAAACACCATATATTTT. Complete variable domain (other parts from reference TRBV9 and TRBJ1-3): DSGVTQTPKHLITATGQRVTLRCSPRSGDLSVYWYQQSLDQGLQFLIQYYNGEERAKGNILERFSAQQFPDLHSELNLSSLELGDSALYFCASSVVSSGNTIYFGEGSWLTVV.